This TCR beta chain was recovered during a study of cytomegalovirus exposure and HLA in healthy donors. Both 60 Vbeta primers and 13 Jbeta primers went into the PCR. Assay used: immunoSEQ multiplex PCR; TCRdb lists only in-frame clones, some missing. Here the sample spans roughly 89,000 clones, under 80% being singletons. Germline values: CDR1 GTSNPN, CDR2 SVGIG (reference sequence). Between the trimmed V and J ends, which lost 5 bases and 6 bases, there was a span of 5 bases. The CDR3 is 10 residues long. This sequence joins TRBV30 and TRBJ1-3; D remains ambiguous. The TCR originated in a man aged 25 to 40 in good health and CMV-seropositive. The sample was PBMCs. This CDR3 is CAWGENTIYF. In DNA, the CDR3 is TGTGCCTGGGGAGAAAACACCATATATTTT. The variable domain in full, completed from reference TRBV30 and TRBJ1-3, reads SQTIHQWPATLVQPVGSPLSLECTVEGTSNPNLYWYRQAAGRGLQLLFYSVGIGQISSEVPQNLSASRPQDRQFILSSKKLLLSDSGFYLCAWGENTIYFGEGSWLTVV.